Reported below is one TCR beta chain. Its matching antigen is unknown. This entry belongs to a study of Ad26.COV2.S vaccination and SARS-CoV-2 variants. Study-level information: Doses of Ad26.COV2.S were injected into muscle once or twice, 56 days apart. The study, taken as a whole, reports: Recipients of either vaccine or placebo displayed similar breadth of non-spike TCRs. Greater spike-specific TCR breadth was seen in vaccine recipients than in placebo recipients.

Treatment of the sample: 19 received Ad26.COV2.S at low or high dose, single or two shots; 5 received placebo; per-sample allocation not given. Day 63 following the first vaccine or placebo injection was when the samples were taken. Vaccination used an Ad26 vector expressing Wuhan-strain SARS-CoV-2 spike. Profiling relied on immunoSEQ multiplex PCR, and the TCRdb table lists in-frame clones only, not all of them. The data contain hundreds of thousands of clones, 89% of them singletons. The CDR3 contains 15 residues. The germline V gene has CDR1 MGHDK and CDR2 SYGVNS. V was pared by 4 bases and J by 8 bases, with 20 bases between.

The TCR originated in a person between 18 and 65 years old who received the Ad26.COV2.S COVID-19 vaccine or a placebo. Sequences were derived from peripheral blood, sampled in a trial of Ad26.COV2.S vaccine versus placebo. The chain carries TRBV25-1 and TRBJ1-2; D call uncertain. CDR3 DNA sequence: TGTGCCAGCAGTGTGTATGGTAGGGAGGGATTGGGCTACACCTTC. This encodes CASSVYGREGLGYTF.